This T cell receptor (beta chain) is from a study of blood T cell repertoires in COVID-19. This CDR3 contains 15 residues. With 3 bases removed from V and 3 bases from J, the gap between germline ends came to 13 bases. Germline lookup yields CDR1 SGHNT and CDR2 YYREEE (reference sequence). Study processing details: Scientists estimated how many nucleated cells there were by amplifying reference gene primers. Profiled with immunoSEQ multiplex PCR; TCRdb holds only in-frame clones, not every one. V and J calls and clone size are given by that table; D and trimming were obtained from the DNA. The table records 220,000 or so clones, 84% of them present only once.

This clonotype originated in a woman in her thirties or forties who had recovered from COVID-19. The chain uses TRBV5-4 and TRBJ2-4; maybe TRBD2 (5 bases). Sequencing was carried out using PBMCs or T cells enriched from blood (not recorded which). CDR3: CASSSRTRDKNIQYF. CDR3 bases: TGTGCCAGCAGCTCACGGACCCGGGACAAAAACATTCAGTACTTC.